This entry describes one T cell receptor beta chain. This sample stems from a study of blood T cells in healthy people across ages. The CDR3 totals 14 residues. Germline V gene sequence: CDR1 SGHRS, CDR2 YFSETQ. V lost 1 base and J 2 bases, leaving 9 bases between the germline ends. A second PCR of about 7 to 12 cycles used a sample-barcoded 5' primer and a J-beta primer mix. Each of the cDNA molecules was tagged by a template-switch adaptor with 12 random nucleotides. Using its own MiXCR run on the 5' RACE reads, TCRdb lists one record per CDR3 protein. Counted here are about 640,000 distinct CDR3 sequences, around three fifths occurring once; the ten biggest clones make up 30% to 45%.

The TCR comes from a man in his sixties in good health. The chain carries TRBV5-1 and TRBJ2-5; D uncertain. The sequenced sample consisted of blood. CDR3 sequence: CASSLRPAQETQYF. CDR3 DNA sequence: TGCGCCAGCAGCTTGCGGCCAGCACAAGAGACCCAGTACTTC. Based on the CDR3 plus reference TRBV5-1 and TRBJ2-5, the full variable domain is KAGVTQTPRYLIKTRGQQVTLSCSPISGHRSVSWYQQTPGQGLQFLFEYFSETQRNKGNFPGRFSGRQFSNSRSEMNVSTLELGDSALYLCASSLRPAQETQYFGPGTRLLVL.